One and the same sample provided the 8 T cell receptor beta chains below, sequenced in a study of cytomegalovirus exposure and HLA in healthy donors. Primers included in the PCR were 60 Vbeta and 13 Jbeta primers. Method: immunoSEQ multiplex PCR; TCRdb's copy keeps in-frame clones and lacks some. The sample contains 100,000 or so clones, roughly four fifths of which appear only once. The sequenced sample consisted of PBMCs. These receptor sequences come from a woman in her 40s in good health and CMV-seropositive.

This clone has just a few counts. J is TRBJ2-1 and V is TRBV6-5; D possibly corresponds to TRBD2 (6 bases). The CDR3 is 16 amino acids. The germline gives CDR1 MNHEY, CDR2 SVGAGI. Trimming stripped 0 bases from V and 6 bases from J, with 15 bases between. CDR3: CASSYSPGGRFNEQFF. CDR3 bases: TGTGCCAGCAGTTACTCTCCGGGTGGGAGGTTCAATGAGCAGTTCTTC.

This rearrangement joins TRBV27 to TRBJ2-5, with TRBD2 matching over 8 bases. The J call may be incorrect, as the DNA end agrees better with TRBJ2-7. The CDR3 loop spans 15 amino acids. Germline values: CDR1 MNHEY, CDR2 SMNVEV (reference sequence). CDR3 DNA sequence: TGTGCCAGCAGTGCGGGAGGTCGGGTCTCCTACGAGCAGTACTTC. Protein: CASSAGGRVSYEQYF.

The chain carries TRBV14 and TRBJ2-5, with 8 bases lining up with TRBD1. CDR1 and CDR2 from the germline V gene are SGHDN and FVKESK. Losses at the gene ends were 4 bases for V and 5 bases for J; bases not matched to a gene: 9. The CDR3 contains 15 residues. The CDR3, as DNA: TGTGCCAGCAGCCCCTGGACAGGGAATGTGGAGACCCAGTACTTC. Translation gives CASSPWTGNVETQYF.

The J gene is TRBJ1-1, the V gene TRBV7-9; D is unresolved. V was shortened by 1 base and J by 4 bases, with 10 bases between the two germline ends. The CDR3 length is 14 residues. CDR1 and CDR2 (germline): SEHNR, FQNEAQ (reference sequence). The CDR3 sequence is CASSLVVGGTEAFF. CDR3 coding DNA: TGTGCCAGCAGCTTAGTTGTGGGAGGCACTGAAGCTTTCTTT.

The chain is built from TRBV6-1 and TRBJ1-2; TRBD1 matches at 7 bases. The germline CDR1 and CDR2 sequences are MNHNS and SASEGT. The CDR3 is 15 residues long. V lost 5 bases to trimming and J lost 6 bases; unmatched junction nucleotides: 12. The CDR3 bases are TGTGCCAGCAGTAAAGGGTTCTCGGGGACAGATGGCTACACCTTC. It yields the protein CASSKGFSGTDGYTF.

J is TRBJ1-4 and V is TRBV9; 11 bases align to TRBD1. The CDR3 loop spans 16 amino acids. V dropped 4 bases and J dropped 7; count of bases not matched to a gene: 9. The germline V gene encodes CDR1 SGDLS and CDR2 YYNGEE. The CDR3 spells CASSPQRTGGGEKLFF. The CDR3 DNA is TGTGCCAGCAGCCCACAAAGGACAGGGGGCGGTGAAAAACTGTTTTTT. The full variable domain, in which reference TRBV9 and TRBJ1-4 provide the parts outside the CDR3, is DSGVTQTPKHLITATGQRVTLRCSPRSGDLSVYWYQQSLDQGLQFLIQYYNGEERAKGNILERFSAQQFPDLHSELNLSSLELGDSALYFCASSPQRTGGGEKLFFGSGTQLSVL.

This chain links TRBV7-2 with TRBJ1-6, with 9 bases fitting TRBD1. The V gene's germline CDR1 is SGHTA and CDR2 FQGNSA. V shed 5 bases, J shed 4 bases, and the junction held 9 bases outside the gene matches. This CDR3 spans 17 amino acids. The CDR3 protein is CASSPDPDRGYNSPLHF. The CDR3 nucleotides read TGTGCCAGCAGCCCGGACCCGGACAGGGGTTATAATTCACCCCTCCACTTT.

The rearrangement uses TRBV5-5 and TRBJ1-5, with a tentative D call TRBD1 (5 bases). Germline lookup yields CDR1 SGHKS and CDR2 YYEKEE (reference sequence). The CDR3 totals 14 residues. The germline V and J ends were trimmed by 7 bases and 0 bases, with 11 bases remaining between them. The CDR3 loop is CASGGGYSNQPQHF. CDR3 nucleotides: TGTGCCAGCGGGGGGGGGTATAGCAATCAGCCCCAGCATTTT. Together with reference TRBV5-5 and TRBJ1-5, the CDR3 gives the full variable domain: DAGVTQSPTHLIKTRGQQVTLRCSPISGHKSVSWYQQVLGQGPQFIFQYYEKEERGRGNFPDRFSARQFPNYSSELNVNALLLGDSALYLCASGGGYSNQPQHFGDGTRLSIL.